The 27 T cell receptor beta chains below come from one sample, sequenced in a study of cytomegalovirus exposure and HLA in healthy donors. Use of 60 Vbeta and 13 Jbeta primers characterized the PCR. Profiling relied on immunoSEQ multiplex PCR, and the TCRdb table lists in-frame clones only, not all of them. The sample includes over 150,000 clones, about 74% of them seen just once. Sequencing used PBMCs. Receptors were obtained from a woman in her forties in good health and CMV-seronegative.

The chain recombines TRBV5-1 with TRBJ1-2; 7 bases agree with TRBD1. Germline values: CDR1 SGHRS, CDR2 YFSETQ. V shed 2 bases and J 6 bases; nucleotides not matched to a gene: 7. This CDR3 region has 14 residues. The CDR3 nucleotides read TGCGCCAGCAGCTTACAGGGGAATAAGGATGGCTACACCTTC. This gives the protein CASSLQGNKDGYTF.

J is TRBJ1-2 and V is TRBV20-1; TRBD1 matches 8 bases. Germline V lookup: CDR1 DFQATT, CDR2 SNEGSKA (reference sequence). J was trimmed by 4 bases and V by 7 bases; bases with no gene match: 2. This CDR3 contains 11 residues. Here the CDR3 reads CSGQGIYGYTF. For the CDR3, the DNA is TGCAGTGGACAGGGGATCTATGGCTACACCTTC.

V gene TRBV5-1 combines with J gene TRBJ2-3; D gene ambiguous. This CDR3 is 14 amino acids long. CDR1 is SGHRS, CDR2 YFSETQ, per germline. Trimming stripped 0 bases from V and 6 bases from J, with 11 bases between. For the CDR3, the DNA is TGCGCCAGCAGCTTGGACCGTACAGCTGATACGCAGTATTTT. It specifies CASSLDRTADTQYF.

CDR3 sequence (DNA): TGTGCCAGCTCACCACTAATCACAACAGGACAGGGGGCCACCGGGGAGCTGTTTTTT. Its protein is CASSPLITTGQGATGELFF. The rearrangement joins TRBV18 to TRBJ2-2; TRBD1 aligns across 11 bases. This CDR3 region has 19 residues. Germline loops: CDR1 KGHSH, CDR2 LQKENI. The junction had 11 bases not matched to a gene; V was cut back by 1 base and J by 4 bases.

The chain carries TRBV28 and TRBJ2-7; D is uncertain. V lost 3 bases to trimming and J lost 3 bases, with 6 bases between them. This CDR3 region has 12 residues. Germline V CDR1 and CDR2: MDHEN, SYDVKM. CDR3 sequence (DNA): TGTGCCAGCAGTTTGAACTACTACGAGCAGTACTTC. Encoded protein: CASSLNYYEQYF.

The CDR3 nucleotides are TGCGCCAGCAGCCCCTCCGACCCGCTCTCGGGGCAGTACTTC. It translates to CASSPSDPLSGQYF. The rearrangement links TRBV5-1 to TRBJ2-7; no firm D call. Deletions cut 4 bases from V and 9 bases from J, with 20 bases between. The germline V gene encodes CDR1 SGHRS and CDR2 YFSETQ. The CDR3 runs to 14 residues. Using reference TRBV5-1 and TRBJ2-7 for the parts outside the CDR3, the full variable domain is KAGVTQTPRYLIKTRGQQVTLSCSPISGHRSVSWYQQTPGQGLQFLFEYFSETQRNKGNFPGRFSGRQFSNSRSEMNVSTLELGDSALYLCASSPSDPLSGQYFGPGTRLTVT.

The chain joins TRBV2 to TRBJ2-1; D is undetermined. This CDR3 comprises 11 residues. The V gene's germline CDR1 is SNHLY and CDR2 FYNNEI. Trimming stripped 5 bases from V and 10 bases from J, with 9 bases between. The CDR3 region is CASSLVEEQFF. The CDR3 DNA follows: TGTGCCAGCAGTTTGGTAGAGGAGCAGTTCTTC.

V usage is TRBV5-1 and J usage is TRBJ1-1; no reliable D call. This CDR3 is 15 amino acids long. Germline CDR1 and CDR2: SGHRS and YFSETQ. Trimming pared 0 bases from V and 0 bases from J, leaving 9 bases between. The DNA of the CDR3 is TGCGCCAGCAGCTTGGAAGGAGAGATGAACACTGAAGCTTTCTTT. This encodes CASSLEGEMNTEAFF.

This clone was seen a handful of times. The same CDR3 is also encoded by other DNA sequences in this sample. The chain is built from TRBV5-1 and TRBJ1-2; TRBD1 might be the D (6 bases). Trimming shortened V by 0 bases and J by 3 bases, and 6 bases separated the two germline ends. This CDR3 region has 13 residues. Germline CDR1 is SGHRS and CDR2 is YFSETQ. The CDR3 DNA reads TGCGCCAGCAGCTTGGACAGGGACTATGGCTACACCTTC. Amino acids: CASSLDRDYGYTF.

The V gene is TRBV4-2, the J gene TRBJ2-2, with a weak D call TRBD1 (6 bases). The CDR3 spans 16 residues. Germline V gene sequence: CDR1 LGHNA, CDR2 YNFKEQ. Trimming removed 2 bases from V and 7 bases from J, with 17 bases in between. CDR3 sequence (DNA): TGTGCCAGCAGCCAAACCAGCCCAGGGGAATACGGGGAGCTGTTTTTT. This translates into CASSQTSPGEYGELFF.

The chain employs TRBV5-6 and TRBJ2-3; TRBD2 agrees at 9 bases. V lost 0 bases, J lost 3 bases, and 5 bases stayed unmatched. Germline CDR1 is SGHDT and CDR2 is YYEEEE. This CDR3 has 16 residues. Here the CDR3 DNA reads TGTGCCAGCAGCTTGGGTGGTAGCGGGGGTACAGATACGCAGTATTTT. It translates to CASSLGGSGGTDTQYF.

This chain connects TRBV10-2 to TRBJ2-3, with 9 bases that match TRBD1. After removal of 5 bases from V and 8 bases from J, the junction contained 14 bases not matched to a gene. Germline CDR1 and CDR2: WSHSY and SAAADI. The CDR3 loop spans 16 amino acids. CDR3 in DNA: TGCGCCAGCAGTTGGGACAGGGAAGGAGTAGTAGGTACGCAGTATTTT. It encodes CASSWDREGVVGTQYF.

The chain carries TRBV30 and TRBJ1-2, with D possibly matching TRBD1 (5 bases). The germline V gene encodes CDR1 GTSNPN and CDR2 SVGIG (reference sequence). The V end was cut by 4 bases, the J end by 11 bases, with 20 bases between. CDR3 length: 13 residues. The CDR3 region is CAWMNSGLSTYTF. The CDR3 DNA sequence: TGTGCCTGGATGAACTCGGGACTCTCAACGTACACCTTC.

The V and J genes are TRBV6-1 and TRBJ1-1, with no clear D. The CDR3 covers 12 residues. Germline V gene lookup returns CDR1 MNHNS and CDR2 SASEGT. Trimming shortened V by 6 bases and J by 5 bases, and 10 bases separated the two germline ends. CDR3 sequence: CASRGGKTEAFF. CDR3 coding DNA: TGTGCCAGCAGAGGAGGAAAAACTGAAGCTTTCTTT.

The chain combines TRBV2 with TRBJ1-1; D gene ambiguous. The germline gives CDR1 SNHLY, CDR2 FYNNEI. Between the trimmed V and J ends, which lost 5 bases and 2 bases, there was a span of 9 bases. The CDR3 extends over 13 amino acids. The CDR3 DNA reads TGTGCCAGCAGTAGAGAGACAAACACTGAAGCTTTCTTT. It yields the protein CASSRETNTEAFF.

The genes are TRBV10-3 and TRBJ2-2, with a weak D call TRBD1 (6 bases). Germline assignment: CDR1 ENHRY and CDR2 SYGVKD. The CDR3 has 14 amino acids. Deletions cut 4 bases from V and 6 bases from J, with 12 bases between. The CDR3 bases are TGTGCCATCAGTGTCGAACAGGGTGCCGGGGAGCTGTTTTTT. Translation gives CAISVEQGAGELFF.

The chain employs TRBV6-5 and TRBJ2-7; TRBD1 aligns across 7 bases. Trimming cost V 6 bases and J 9 bases; bases outside gene matches: 11. The CDR3 has 13 residues. Germline CDR1 and CDR2: MNHEY and SVGAGI. This chain's CDR3 is CASSSPDRAGQYF. The CDR3 DNA reads TGTGCCAGCAGCTCCCCCGACAGGGCGGGGCAGTACTTC.

This clone is a singleton in its sample. The chain is built from TRBV15 and TRBJ1-4; TRBD1 matches 7 bases. Germline V gives CDR1 LNHNV, CDR2 YYDKDF (reference sequence). The CDR3 contains 17 residues. Trimming at V came to 2 bases and at J to 4 bases, leaving 10 bases not matched to a gene. The CDR3 loop is CATSRTTGARVNEKLFF. DNA of the CDR3: TGTGCCACCAGCAGAACCACAGGGGCGAGAGTTAATGAAAAACTGTTTTTT.

This rearrangement joins TRBV11-3 to TRBJ2-3; TRBD2 matches at 9 bases. J gave up 1 base and V 2 bases, and 10 bases lay outside the gene matches. CDR1 and CDR2 (germline): SGHNT, YENEEA. This CDR3 spans 18 amino acids. The CDR3 spells CASSLTGSSGSRTDTQYF. CDR3 nucleotides: TGTGCCAGCAGCTTAACCGGGAGTAGCGGGAGCCGCACAGATACGCAGTATTTT. Supplemented by reference TRBV11-3 and TRBJ2-3, the full variable domain reads EAGVVQSPRYKIIEKKQPVAFWCNPISGHNTLYWYLQNLGQGPELLIRYENEEAVDDSQLPKDRFSAERLKGVDSTLKIQPAELGDSAVYLCASSLTGSSGSRTDTQYFGPGTRLTVL.

The chain has TRBV11-2 and TRBJ1-4, with 10 bases fitting TRBD1. Unmatched junction bases numbered 8, after V lost 2 bases and J lost 8 bases. The CDR3 contains 16 residues. From germline, CDR1 is SGHAT and CDR2 FQNNGV. The CDR3 protein is CASSLPTGQGVEKLFF. The CDR3 region has the DNA TGTGCCAGCAGCTTACCCACCGGACAGGGGGTCGAAAAACTGTTTTTT.

The gene calls are TRBV5-4 and TRBJ1-4; TRBD1 might be the D (6 bases). The germline V gene has CDR1 SGHNT and CDR2 YYREEE (reference sequence). The V end was cut by 0 bases, the J end by 0 bases, with 9 bases between. There are 16 residues in the CDR3. Here the CDR3 reads CASSLGRTATNEKLFF. CDR3 in DNA: TGTGCCAGCAGCTTGGGCAGGACAGCAACTAATGAAAAACTGTTTTTT.

The chain is built from TRBV29-1 and TRBJ2-1, with D possibly TRBD2 on 5 matching bases. Trimming shortened V by 7 bases and J by 4 bases, and 11 bases separated the two germline ends. The CDR3 runs to 12 residues. The germline V gene has CDR1 SQVTM and CDR2 ANQGSEA. Written as DNA, the CDR3 is TGCAGCGGCCTTGAGGGTTACAATGAGCAGTTCTTC. Its translation: CSGLEGYNEQFF.

On this clone: Other DNA sequences in the sample encode the same CDR3. This chain joins TRBV7-9 and TRBJ1-1; possible D gene TRBD1, 6 bases. V lost 3 bases, J lost 4 bases, and 12 bases lay in between. Germline V gene lookup returns CDR1 SEHNR and CDR2 FQNEAQ (reference sequence). The CDR3 sequence is 14 residues long. The DNA for the CDR3 is TGTGCCAGCAGCTTCGGGCAGGGGAGCACTGAAGCTTTCTTT. Translation gives CASSFGQGSTEAFF.

This chain links TRBV29-1 with TRBJ2-3; tentative D call: TRBD2 (6 bases). CDR1 SQVTM and CDR2 ANQGSEA come from the germline V gene. V shed 5 bases and J shed 5 bases, with 23 bases lying between them. The CDR3 runs 16 residues. CDR3 bases: TGCAGCGTTTTCCATACGGGAGTAGCAAAGGGAGATACGCAGTATTTT. It codes for CSVFHTGVAKGDTQYF.

This chain joins TRBV10-2 and TRBJ1-1; tentative D call: TRBD1 (6 bases). CDR1 is WSHSY and CDR2 is SAAADI in the germline V gene. With 3 bases removed from V and 1 base from J, the gap between germline ends came to 6 bases. The CDR3 has 13 amino acids. The CDR3 protein is CASSEQGNTEAFF. In DNA form, the CDR3 reads TGCGCCAGCAGTGAACAGGGGAACACTGAAGCTTTCTTT.

V and J are TRBV10-3 and TRBJ1-2; TRBD1 matches 10 bases. The CDR3 sequence is 14 residues long. Looked up from germline, CDR1 is ENHRY and CDR2 is SYGVKD. J gave up 3 bases and V 4 bases, and 2 bases lay outside the gene matches. CDR3 DNA: TGTGCCATCAGTGCGGACAGGGGGTACTATGGCTACACCTTC. It codes for CAISADRGYYGYTF.

This chain uses TRBV11-3 with TRBJ2-4; D may be TRBD1 (7 bases). Germline V CDR1 and CDR2: SGHNT, YENEEA. V lost 5 bases, J lost 11 bases, and 19 bases lay in between. This CDR3 spans 14 amino acids. The CDR3 DNA reads TGTGCCAGCAGCCCTGACAGGGAGGCAGGACTTCAGTACTTC. This encodes CASSPDREAGLQYF.